The 10 T cell receptor beta chains below all came from one sample that was sequenced in a study of blood T cell repertoires in COVID-19 (dated by TCRdb to 2018 to 2021). Receptor amplification or capture employed the immunoSEQ multiplex PCR assay. This immuneACCESS table, as held by TCRdb, lists in-frame sequences with V and J called but not all clones. Of the missing ones, under half trace to an unresolved V gene in checked studies; the others have no known cause. For this sample the table gives some 220,000 clones, of which about four fifths were detected only once. The ten largest clones represent approximately 1.3% of the sample. The sample comprised PBMCs or T cells enriched from blood (not recorded which). Receptor source: a woman in her 40s with acute COVID-19.

V usage is TRBV6-5 and J usage is TRBJ2-7; weak D call: TRBD1 (6 bases). Germline V gene data show CDR1 as MNHEY and CDR2 as SVGAGI. The CDR3 is 13 amino acids. Trimming pared 8 bases from V and 1 base from J, leaving 12 bases between. The chain's CDR3 is CASGGQPSYEQYF. The CDR3 coding sequence is TGTGCCAGCGGCGGACAGCCGTCCTACGAGCAGTACTTC.

As DNA, the CDR3 is TGTGCCAGCAGTTTTGCGGGCCTCCACGAGCAGTACTTC. Its translation is CASSFAGLHEQYF. The chain joins TRBV27 to TRBJ2-7; weak D call: TRBD2 (5 bases). V gave up 3 bases and J gave up 5 bases, with 11 bases separating them. The germline V gene has CDR1 MNHEY and CDR2 SMNVEV (reference sequence). There are 13 residues in the CDR3.

The chain is built from TRBV18 and TRBJ2-7; 8 nucleotides line up with TRBD1. The CDR3 runs 16 residues. Looked up from germline, CDR1 is KGHSH and CDR2 is LQKENI. Trimming took 3 bases from V and 5 from J; bases not matched to a gene: 12. The CDR3 DNA sequence: TGTGCCAGCTCACCCATATTGGGGCAGGGGGCTCACGAGCAGTACTTC. Translating gives CASSPILGQGAHEQYF. The full variable domain, in which reference TRBV18 and TRBJ2-7 provide the parts outside the CDR3, is NAGVMQNPRHLVRRRGQEARLRCSPMKGHSHVYWYRQLPEEGLKFMVYLQKENIIDESGMPKERFSAEFPKEGPSILRIQQVVRGDSAAYFCASSPILGQGAHEQYFGPGTRLTVT.

This sequence joins TRBV5-8 and TRBJ2-6; the D gene is possibly TRBD2 (5 bases). The CDR3 loop spans 15 amino acids. Per germline, CDR1 SGHTS and CDR2 YDEGEE. V was cut by 7 bases and J by 4 bases, with 15 bases left in between. The CDR3, as DNA: TGTGCCAGCGGAGGTTTAAGGAAGGGGGCCAACGTCCTGACTTTC. Translating it yields CASGGLRKGANVLTF.

This chain uses TRBV15 with TRBJ2-1; TRBD1 agrees at 7 bases. The V and J ends lost 5 bases and 8 bases, in that order; junction bases with no gene match: 12. The CDR3 is 15 amino acids. From germline, CDR1 is LNHNV and CDR2 YYDKDF (reference sequence). The DNA for the CDR3 is TGTGCCACCAGCGCCTACCCTGACAGGGTGGATGAGCAGTTCTTC. It encodes CATSAYPDRVDEQFF.

Only a few counts were recorded for this clone. The chain is built from TRBV6-1 and TRBJ1-1; D is possibly TRBD1 (5 bases). Trimming stripped 0 bases from V and 4 bases from J, with 6 bases between. Per the germline V gene, CDR1 is MNHNS and CDR2 is SASEGT. This CDR3 is built from 13 residues. The CDR3 coding sequence is TGTGCCAGCAGTGAAGCCAGGGCCACTGAAGCTTTCTTT. Translated: CASSEARATEAFF.

This rearrangement joins TRBV2 to TRBJ1-1; D gene unclear. Trimming took off 3 bases at V and 6 bases at J, with 14 bases between the two ends. Germline V gene data show CDR1 as SNHLY and CDR2 as FYNNEI. CDR3 length: 14 amino acids. The CDR3 bases are TGTGCCAGCAGTGATGGTGGCAGTCCGTCTGAAGCTTTCTTT. Encoded protein: CASSDGGSPSEAFF.

This clone was seen only a few times. The rearrangement joins TRBV4-2 to TRBJ1-1, with 10 bases fitting TRBD1. The CDR3 runs to 15 residues. Germline V gene data show CDR1 as LGHNA and CDR2 as YNFKEQ. V was clipped by 4 bases and J by 4 bases; unmatched bases: 6. CDR3 sequence (DNA): TGTGCCAGCAGCCCGGGACAGGGGATGATCACTGAAGCTTTCTTT. As protein: CASSPGQGMITEAFF.

This rearrangement joins TRBV2 to TRBJ1-1; D is unresolved. This CDR3 contains 13 residues. Between the trimmed V and J ends, which lost 4 bases and 5 bases, there was a span of 11 bases. From germline, CDR1 is SNHLY and CDR2 FYNNEI. The DNA of the CDR3 is TGTGCCAGCAGTGTGGACGGCGGGACTGAAGCTTTCTTT. It codes for CASSVDGGTEAFF.

This chain uses TRBV11-2 with TRBJ2-2; D not certain. Between the trimmed V and J ends, which lost 3 bases and 0 bases, there was a span of 8 bases. This CDR3 comprises 15 residues. Germline V gene data show CDR1 as SGHAT and CDR2 as FQNNGV. The DNA of the CDR3 is TGTGCCAGCAGCTTCCGCGCCTCGAACACCGGGGAGCTGTTTTTT. Translated, it gives CASSFRASNTGELFF.